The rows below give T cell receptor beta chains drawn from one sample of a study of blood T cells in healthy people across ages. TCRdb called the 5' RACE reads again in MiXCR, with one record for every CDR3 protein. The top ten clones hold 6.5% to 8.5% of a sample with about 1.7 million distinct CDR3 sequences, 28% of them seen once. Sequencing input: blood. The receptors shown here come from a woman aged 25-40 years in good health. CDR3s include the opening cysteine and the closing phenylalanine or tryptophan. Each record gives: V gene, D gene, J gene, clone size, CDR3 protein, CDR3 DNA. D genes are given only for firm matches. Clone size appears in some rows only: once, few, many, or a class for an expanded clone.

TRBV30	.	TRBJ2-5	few	CAWSPIVFQETQYF	TGTGCCTGGAGTCCGATAGTGTTCCAAGAGACCCAGTACTTC
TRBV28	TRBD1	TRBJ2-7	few	CASRAVGTGHSYEQYF	TGTGCCAGCAGGGCCGTAGGGACAGGGCACTCCTACGAGCAGTACTTC
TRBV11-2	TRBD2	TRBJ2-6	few	CASRTSGGSGANVLTF	TGTGCCAGCAGGACTAGCGGAGGCTCTGGGGCCAACGTCCTGACTTTC
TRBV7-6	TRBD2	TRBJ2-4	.	CASSATSGSYNEQYF	TGTGCCAGCAGCGCCACTAGCGGGAGTTACAATGAGCAGTACTTC
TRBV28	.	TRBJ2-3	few	CASTLLRNKDTQYF	TGTGCCAGCACCTTACTCAGGAATAAAGATACGCAGTATTTT
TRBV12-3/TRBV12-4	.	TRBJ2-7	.	CASSSSEGSEQYF	TGTGCCAGCAGTAGTTCTGAGGGCAGTGAGCAGTACTTC
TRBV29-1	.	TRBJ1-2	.	CSVEVGAGDGYTF	TGCAGCGTTGAAGTGGGGGCCGGAGATGGCTACACCTTC
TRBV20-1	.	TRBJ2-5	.	CSARSSVAQETQYF	TGCAGTGCTAGATCGTCAGTCGCCCAAGAGACCCAGTACTTC
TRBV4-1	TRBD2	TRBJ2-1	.	CASSQAPPGTSGSREFF	TGCGCCAGCAGCCAAGCTCCTCCCGGGACTAGCGGTTCTCGGGAGTTCTTC
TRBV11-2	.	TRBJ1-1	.	CASSLEGVGDAFF	TGTGCCAGCAGCCTCGAGGGGGTTGGGGACGCTTTCTTT
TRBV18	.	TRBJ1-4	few	CASSPVAGGPGTNEKLFF	TGTGCCAGCTCACCCGTCGCTGGGGGGCCGGGGACTAATGAAAAACTGTTTTTT
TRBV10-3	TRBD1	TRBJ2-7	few	CAITGHRQGRVEQYF	TGTGCCATCACCGGACATCGACAGGGTCGGGTCGAGCAGTACTTC
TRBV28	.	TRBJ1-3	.	CASLGAGAGISGNTIYF	TGTGCCAGCCTGGGAGCGGGTGCAGGGATCTCTGGAAACACCATATATTTT
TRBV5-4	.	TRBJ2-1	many	CASSPDIGVHDNEQFF	TGTGCCAGCAGCCCGGATATAGGAGTACACGACAATGAGCAGTTCTTC
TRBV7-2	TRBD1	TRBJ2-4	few	CTSSPPGQGSTLAKNIQYF	TGTACCAGCAGCCCGCCGGGACAGGGCTCGACACTAGCCAAAAACATTCAGTACTTC
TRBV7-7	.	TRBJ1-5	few	CASSLVCSNQPQHF	TGTGCCAGCAGCTTAGTCTGTAGCAATCAGCCCCAGCATTTT
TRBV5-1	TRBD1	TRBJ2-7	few	CASRVGQGIYEQYF	TGCGCCAGCAGGGTAGGACAGGGCATCTACGAGCAGTACTTC
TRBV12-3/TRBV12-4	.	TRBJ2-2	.	CASSLIADGELFF	TGTGCCAGCAGTTTAATCGCGGACGGGGAGCTGTTTTTT
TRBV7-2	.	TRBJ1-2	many	CASSLAAGVTYGYTF	TGTGCCAGCAGCTTAGCGGCAGGGGTAACCTATGGCTACACCTTC
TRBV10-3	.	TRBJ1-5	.	CAISRDNQPQHF	TGTGCCATCAGCAGAGACAATCAGCCCCAGCATTTT
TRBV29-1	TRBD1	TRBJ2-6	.	CSVGQGGANVLTF	TGCAGCGTTGGACAGGGGGGGGCCAACGTCCTGACTTTC
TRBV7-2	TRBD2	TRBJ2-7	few	CASSSGVASGSPYEQYF	TGTGCCAGCAGTTCGGGGGTGGCTAGCGGGAGTCCCTACGAGCAGTACTTC
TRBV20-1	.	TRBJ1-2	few	CSARYRSRNYGYTF	TGCAGTGCTAGATATCGGAGCCGTAACTATGGCTACACCTTC
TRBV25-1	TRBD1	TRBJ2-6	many	CASSEATGQGTGANVLTF	TGTGCCAGCAGTGAGGCGACAGGGCAGGGAACTGGGGCCAACGTCCTGACTTTC
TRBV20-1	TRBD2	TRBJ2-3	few	CSATGTIFTDTQYF	TGCAGTGCTACGGGGACTATTTTCACAGATACGCAGTATTTT
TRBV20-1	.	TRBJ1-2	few	CSSDGEGRGYTF	TGCAGCTCAGATGGGGAGGGTCGTGGCTACACCTTC
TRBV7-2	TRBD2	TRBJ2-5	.	CASSLGAVSGSRETQYF	TGTGCCAGCAGCTTAGGGGCGGTTAGCGGGAGCAGGGAGACCCAGTACTTC
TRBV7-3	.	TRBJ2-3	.	CASKPGPTTDTQYF	TGTGCCAGCAAACCCGGACCCACCACAGATACGCAGTATTTT
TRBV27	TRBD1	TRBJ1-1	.	CASSRDRGPTEAFF	TGTGCCAGCAGCCGGGACAGGGGGCCTACTGAAGCTTTCTTT
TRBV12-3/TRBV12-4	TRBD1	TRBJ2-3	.	CASSKGTVSTDTQYF	TGTGCCAGCAGCAAGGGGACAGTTAGCACAGATACGCAGTATTTT
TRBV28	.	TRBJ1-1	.	CASRTGRLNTEAFF	TGTGCCAGCAGGACCGGACGTTTGAACACTGAAGCTTTCTTT
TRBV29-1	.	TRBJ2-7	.	CSVEWGIGYEQYF	TGCAGCGTTGAATGGGGGATAGGCTACGAGCAGTACTTC
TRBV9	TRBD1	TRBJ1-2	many	CASQTGLYGYTF	TGTGCCAGCCAGACAGGGCTCTATGGCTACACCTTC
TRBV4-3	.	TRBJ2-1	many	CASSLRPASYNEQFF	TGCGCCAGCAGCCTGCGGCCAGCCTCCTACAATGAGCAGTTCTTC
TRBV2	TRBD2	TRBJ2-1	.	CASSPRLAGVIYNEQFF	TGTGCCAGCAGTCCTCGACTAGCGGGAGTCATCTACAATGAGCAGTTCTTC
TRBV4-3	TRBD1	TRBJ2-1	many	CASSQDLGYRGSDEQFF	TGCGCCAGCAGCCAAGATCTAGGGTACAGGGGTTCGGATGAGCAGTTCTTC
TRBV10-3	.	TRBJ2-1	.	CAISLGELMNNEQFF	TGTGCCATCAGCCTCGGCGAACTCATGAACAATGAGCAGTTCTTC
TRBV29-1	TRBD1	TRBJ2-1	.	CSVERGRRRHNNEQFF	TGCAGCGTTGAAAGGGGGCGTAGGAGGCATAACAATGAGCAGTTCTTC
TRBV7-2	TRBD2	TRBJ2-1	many	CASSLARDYLGEQFF	TGTGCCAGCAGCTTAGCGCGGGACTACCTGGGTGAGCAGTTCTTC
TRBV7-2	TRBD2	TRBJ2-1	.	CASSLVLGGSSWNEQFF	TGTGCCAGCAGCTTAGTGTTAGGCGGGAGTAGCTGGAATGAGCAGTTCTTC
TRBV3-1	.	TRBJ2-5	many	CASSQVTDVQYF	TGTGCCAGCAGCCAAGTAACGGACGTCCAGTACTTC
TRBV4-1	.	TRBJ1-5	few	CASSQDLHRESPQPQHF	TGCGCCAGCAGCCAAGATCTCCACAGGGAGAGTCCTCAGCCCCAGCATTTT
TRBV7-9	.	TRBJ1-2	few	CASSLGGQVYGYTF	TGTGCCAGCAGCTTGGGGGGGCAAGTCTATGGCTACACCTTC
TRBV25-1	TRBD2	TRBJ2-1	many	CASSDPSGSNEQFF	TGTGCCAGCAGTGACCCTAGCGGGAGCAATGAGCAGTTCTTC
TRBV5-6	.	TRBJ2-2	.	CASSLFLSRDTGELFF	TGTGCCAGCAGCTTGTTTTTGTCCAGGGACACCGGGGAGCTGTTTTTT